This T cell receptor (beta chain) originates from a study of blood T cells in healthy people across ages. Regarding the study as a whole: The study lacked donor CMV status, which possibly confounded expanded clonotype changes. Roughly linear age-related decline in beta diversity appeared, significant by age about 37. Diversity estimated from one million T cells was considered an underestimate.

A minimum of 6 micrograms of total RNA was extracted per sample. Through a sample-barcoded 5' primer and a J-beta primer mix, a second PCR was run for roughly 7 to 11 cycles. TCRdb reprocessed the 5' RACE reads with MiXCR, giving one entry per CDR3 protein. The sample includes hundreds of thousands of distinct CDR3 sequences, more than 20% of them seen just once. This clonotype was recorded a few times. The antigen is unknown. Trimming pared 3 bases from V and 0 bases from J, leaving 9 bases between. Per the germline V gene, CDR1 is SNHLY and CDR2 is FYNNEI. The CDR3 is 15 amino acids. The chain employs TRBV2 and TRBJ1-5; D unclear. Material for sequencing was blood. This TCR came from a man between 65 and 85 years old in good health. CDR3 in amino acids: CASSEGTFSNQPQHF. The DNA of the CDR3 is TGTGCCAGCAGTGAGGGCACCTTTAGCAATCAGCCCCAGCATTTT.